The clone carrying this TCR beta chain was observed at least ten times. Its specificity is not known. Germline assignment: CDR1 MNHNS and CDR2 SASEGT. CDR3 length: 16 residues. The V end was cut by 8 bases, the J end by 2 bases, with 21 bases between. These data belong to a study of regulatory T cells in long-lasting Graves disease. Whole-study findings and limits: The analysis examined peripheral blood only and excluded thyroid tissue.

TCR beta libraries were built with iRepertoire HTBI primers and Arm-PCR of CDR3 regions. Original analysis: Across the samples, identification revealed about 62 TRBV and 11 to 15 TRBJ segments. TCRdb called the multiplex PCR reads again in MiXCR, with one record for every CDR3 protein. What appears here as the V and J calls and clone size reflects TCRdb's work, not the paper's. Of roughly 300,000 distinct CDR3 sequences in the sample, approximately 20% were seen once. Time point here: persistent/refractory GD, antithyroid drugs over 5 years with positive TRAb. Extracted PBMC RNA gave rise to the TCR library. Under American Thyroid Association guidelines, Graves' disease was diagnosed.

This chain joins TRBV6-1 and TRBJ2-5; D is unclear. This clonotype was obtained from a female donor with Graves disease. Sequencing used peripheral blood mononuclear cells (PBMCs), obtained when the disease was refractory, from a patient treated with antithyroid drugs. In DNA form, the CDR3 reads TGTGCCAGCGCCGCACAGATACTACGAAAACAAGAGACCCAGTACTTC. Its protein is CASAAQILRKQETQYF.